Listed here are 2 T cell receptor beta chains from one sample, sequenced in a study of T cells after yellow fever vaccination. TCRdb processed the 5' RACE reads anew with MiXCR; each CDR3 protein has one entry. The sample has about 340,000 distinct CDR3 sequences; 8.5% to 10% are singletons. The sample here was PBMCs, taken on the day of the first yellow fever vaccination. These TCRs come from a man aged 18 to 30 who received the YFV17D yellow fever vaccine.

This clonotype has a count of ten or more. The V call is TRBV10-3, the J call TRBJ2-1; 10 nucleotides align to TRBD1. Per germline, CDR1 ENHRY and CDR2 SYGVKD. V was pared by 7 bases and J by 5 bases, with 5 bases of the junction left unmatched. The length of the CDR3 is 14 residues. The CDR3 DNA follows: TGTGCCATCAACACCGGGACAGGGGACAATGAGCAGTTCTTC. The encoded protein is CAINTGTGDNEQFF.

DNA for the CDR3: TGTGCCAGCAGCCAAGATCGTATGGGGGCAGGGGGAGGCTACACCTTC. This codes for CASSQDRMGAGGGYTF. This chain joins TRBV3-1 and TRBJ1-2; 7 bases line up with TRBD1. Germline CDR1 and CDR2: LGHDT and YNNKEL (reference sequence). The CDR3 length is 16 residues. J was trimmed by 8 bases and V by 0 bases; bases with no gene match: 12.